The clone carrying this T cell receptor (beta chain) has a single count. As yet, its antigen is unknown. Whether given at about 4 or about 12 weeks, second doses were pooled. This record belongs to a study of T cell responses to AZD1222 COVID-19 vaccine. Study outcomes and limitations: CD4 TCRs covered the whole spike, strongest at regions 160-218 and 743-854. Seropositive status at baseline applied to only 5 to 7 AZD1222 recipients. Clonal diversity may have been underestimated in mostly white British donors.

TCRdb keeps only in-frame clones here, not all; method: immunoSEQ multiplex PCR. The table has approximately 4,600 clones, about 89% seen once. The CDR3 has 13 residues. V was trimmed by 0 bases and J by 12 bases, leaving 12 bases between them. The clonotype comes from an adult who received the AZD1222 COVID-19 vaccine. This specimen consisted of peripheral blood, obtained 28 days after the second AZD1222 dose. V and J are TRBV12-3 or TRBV12-4 and TRBJ2-1; possibly TRBD2 for D (5 bases). The CDR3 reads CASSLAQGEGQFF. The CDR3 DNA reads as TGTGCCAGCAGTTTAGCGCAAGGAGAGGGGCAGTTCTTC.